Shown below are 24 T cell receptor beta chains from a single sample sequenced in a study of T cells in Graves' hyperthyroidism and ophthalmopathy. Amplified TCR beta CDR3 regions derived from RNA transcripts. HTBI primers were the set used in a first-round RT-PCR of the TCR CDR3. Via MiXCR, TCRdb re-called the multiplex PCR reads, giving one row per CDR3 protein. The sample has 250,000 to 400,000 distinct CDR3 sequences; roughly an eighth are singletons. Specimen: blood. Source of these receptors: a woman aged 40 to 49 with Graves' ophthalmopathy.

The rearrangement uses TRBV5-1 and TRBJ2-3, with a tentative D call TRBD1 (5 bases). Germline lookup yields CDR1 SGHRS and CDR2 YFSETQ. V was cut by 5 bases and J by 4 bases, with 11 bases left in between. The CDR3 is 13 amino acids. CDR3 amino acids: CASSGPGSDTQYF. In DNA form, the CDR3 reads TGCGCCAGCAGTGGCCCAGGGTCAGATACGCAGTATTTT.

The rearrangement uses TRBV2 and TRBJ2-2; D ambiguous. The germline V gene encodes CDR1 SNHLY and CDR2 FYNNEI. The CDR3 loop spans 18 amino acids. The germline V and J ends were trimmed by 5 bases and 1 base, with 20 bases remaining between them. The CDR3 protein is CASSLLRPPPLNTGELFF. The CDR3 coding sequence is TGTGCCAGCAGTTTATTGCGGCCCCCACCTTTGAACACCGGGGAGCTGTTTTTT.

This clonotype has at least ten counts. V and J are TRBV20-1 and TRBJ1-5; the D gene is possibly TRBD1 (6 bases). The CDR3 has 13 amino acids. Germline V lookup: CDR1 DFQATT, CDR2 SNEGSKA (reference sequence). V was shortened by 5 bases and J by 7 bases, with 15 bases between the two germline ends. Here the CDR3 reads CSASGELDQPQHF. CDR3 sequence (DNA): TGCAGTGCTTCAGGGGAGTTAGACCAGCCCCAGCATTTT.

The chain employs TRBV19 and TRBJ1-2; unclear D gene. V was trimmed by 7 bases and J by 9 bases, leaving 21 bases between them. Germline V gene lookup returns CDR1 LNHDA and CDR2 SQIVND (reference sequence). The CDR3 runs to 14 residues. CDR3 DNA: TGTGCCAGTAAGAGCGAACCAGGCCCGCTCAGCTACACCTTC. It yields the protein CASKSEPGPLSYTF.

This clonotype occurred many times. This chain connects TRBV12-3 or TRBV12-4 to TRBJ1-1; D is unclear. V shed 6 bases and J shed 2 bases, with 13 bases lying between them. This CDR3 spans 14 amino acids. CDR3 nucleotide sequence: TGTGCCAGCAGGACCGGTTCGGATAACACTGAAGCTTTCTTT. Translation: CASRTGSDNTEAFF.

This clonotype came up many times. The V gene is TRBV5-1, the J gene TRBJ2-3, with D possibly being TRBD2 (7 bases). V lost 0 bases to trimming and J lost 0 bases, with 11 bases between them. The CDR3 has 16 amino acids. Germline-derived CDR1 and CDR2 are SGHRS and YFSETQ. CDR3 protein: CASSLEEGGSTDTQYF. In DNA, the CDR3 is TGCGCCAGCAGCTTGGAGGAGGGGGGGAGCACAGATACGCAGTATTTT.

This clonotype was picked up many times. The gene calls are TRBV9 and TRBJ2-7; the match to TRBD2 covers 8 bases. Unmatched junction bases numbered 3, after V lost 0 bases and J lost 4 bases. Germline lookup yields CDR1 SGDLS and CDR2 YYNGEE. This CDR3 contains 14 residues. CDR3 sequence reads: CASSVDGGGYEQYF. In nucleotides, the CDR3 is TGTGCCAGCAGCGTAGACGGGGGGGGGTACGAGCAGTACTTC. The variable domain in full, with the rest retrieved from reference TRBV9 and TRBJ2-7, is DSGVTQTPKHLITATGQRVTLRCSPRSGDLSVYWYQQSLDQGLQFLIQYYNGEERAKGNILERFSAQQFPDLHSELNLSSLELGDSALYFCASSVDGGGYEQYFGPGTRLTVT.

There are many counts of this clonotype. The rearrangement links TRBV28 to TRBJ2-7, with a possible D match to TRBD2 (5 bases). This CDR3 region has 17 residues. The germline V and J ends were trimmed by 3 bases and 2 bases, with 20 bases remaining between them. CDR1 is MDHEN, CDR2 SYDVKM, per germline. In DNA form, the CDR3 reads TGTGCCAGCAGTTTTGGGGAGACGGCACACCGCACCTACGAGCAGTACTTC. Encoded protein: CASSFGETAHRTYEQYF.

A word on this clonotype: A read error may be the cause here, since a much bigger clone is one base away. The chain joins TRBV20-1 to TRBJ1-1; D unresolved. Trimming removed 0 bases at V and 3 bases at J, with 14 bases between. CDR3 size: 15 residues. Germline values: CDR1 DFQATT, CDR2 SNEGSKA (reference sequence). CDR3: CSARDFVRLDTEAFF. The CDR3 DNA sequence: TGCAGTGCTAGAGATTTTGTCCGATTGGACACTGAAGCTTTCTTT.

This clonotype was counted at least ten times. The V gene is TRBV20-1, the J gene TRBJ2-7, with D perhaps given as TRBD1 or TRBD2 (5 bases each). Germline V gene data show CDR1 as DFQATT and CDR2 as SNEGSKA (reference sequence). The CDR3 totals 14 residues. Deletions cut 4 bases from V and 4 bases from J, with 17 bases between. CDR3 coding DNA: TGCAGTGCTAAGACACCCGGGACGGCGTACGAGCAGTACTTC. It translates to CSAKTPGTAYEQYF.

The V and J genes are TRBV20-1 and TRBJ1-2; D gene unclear. The CDR3 is made up of 11 amino acids. With 6 bases removed from V and 1 base from J, the gap between germline ends came to 6 bases. CDR1 and CDR2 (germline): DFQATT, SNEGSKA (reference sequence). CDR3 region: CSANNNYGYTF. The CDR3 coding sequence is TGCAGTGCCAACAATAACTATGGCTACACCTTC.

This clonotype was picked up many times. The J gene is TRBJ2-2, the V gene TRBV20-1; a weak D match, TRBD1 (5 bases). This CDR3 comprises 16 residues. The V end was cut by 0 bases, the J end by 2 bases, with 13 bases between. Per the germline V gene, CDR1 is DFQATT and CDR2 is SNEGSKA (reference sequence). The CDR3 here is CSARDLRGLNTGELFF. As DNA, the CDR3 is TGCAGTGCTAGAGATCTAAGGGGATTAAACACCGGGGAGCTGTTTTTT.

This clonotype was seen ten or more times. The chain carries TRBV27 and TRBJ2-3; TRBD2 matches 8 bases. Germline-derived CDR1 and CDR2 are MNHEY and SMNVEV (reference sequence). The CDR3 totals 18 residues. The V and J ends lost 8 bases and 3 bases, in that order; junction bases with no gene match: 19. The CDR3 region has the DNA TGTGCCAGCGGCCCTCCCGGGTTAGCGGGAATGAGTACAGATACGCAGTATTTT. Translated: CASGPPGLAGMSTDTQYF.

This clonotype was seen ten or more times. This chain joins TRBV5-1 and TRBJ2-7; tentatively, D is TRBD1 (6 bases). With 6 bases removed from V and 0 bases from J, the gap between germline ends came to 19 bases. Germline lookup yields CDR1 SGHRS and CDR2 YFSETQ. This CDR3 comprises 16 residues. In DNA, the CDR3 is TGCGCCAGCACTAAAATTTCGGACAGCAGCTCCTACGAGCAGTACTTC. It translates to CASTKISDSSSYEQYF.

This clonotype was observed at least ten times. J is TRBJ1-1 and V is TRBV6-1; D is unresolved. Germline values: CDR1 MNHNS, CDR2 SASEGT. The V end was cut by 5 bases, the J end by 1 base, with 8 bases between. This CDR3 spans 13 amino acids. The CDR3 nucleotides read TGTGCCAGCAGTCGACGGCCGAACACTGAAGCTTTCTTT. This encodes CASSRRPNTEAFF.

The rearrangement uses TRBV9 and TRBJ2-7; D gene uncertain. CDR1 is SGDLS and CDR2 is YYNGEE in the germline V gene. The CDR3 consists of 14 residues. The V and J ends lost 4 bases and 0 bases respectively, with 11 bases between them. The chain's CDR3 is CASSPRDLSYEQYF. The CDR3 bases are TGTGCCAGCAGCCCTAGAGATCTCTCCTACGAGCAGTACTTC.

In this sample, this clonotype turned up a few times. Likely a read error: the CDR3 ends without its conserved phenylalanine or tryptophan. This chain links TRBV28 with TRBJ1-5; no firm D call. Germline CDR1 MDHEN, CDR2 SYDVKM. The CDR3 totals 13 residues. The ends were cut back, 7 bases at V and 2 bases at J, with 9 bases in the middle. CDR3 amino acids: CASTLRGNQPQHL. CDR3 sequence (DNA): TGTGCCAGCACCTTAAGGGGCAATCAGCCCCAGCATCTT.

This clonotype was picked up many times. The rearrangement links TRBV20-1 to TRBJ2-1; TRBD1 matches 8 bases. Germline CDR1 is DFQATT and CDR2 is SNEGSKA (reference sequence). The CDR3 is 11 residues long. V gave up 5 bases and J gave up 12 bases; unmatched junction bases: 6. This CDR3 reads CSAHGQGVQFF. CDR3 DNA: TGCAGTGCTCATGGACAGGGCGTGCAGTTCTTC.

This clonotype appeared many times. The rearrangement uses TRBV11-2 and TRBJ2-3; weak D call: TRBD2 (6 bases). Germline V gene data show CDR1 as SGHAT and CDR2 as FQNNGV. This CDR3 is 19 amino acids long. V was trimmed by 6 bases and J by 5 bases, leaving 30 bases between them. The CDR3: CASSNSSSRWGTRRDTQYF. Here the CDR3 DNA reads TGTGCCAGCAGTAATAGCTCCTCTCGGTGGGGGACTCGGAGAGATACGCAGTATTTT.

The chain uses TRBV5-1 and TRBJ1-4; TRBD1 matches at 9 bases. This CDR3 comprises 15 residues. J was trimmed by 4 bases and V by 5 bases; bases with no gene match: 6. Per the germline V gene, CDR1 is SGHRS and CDR2 is YFSETQ. CDR3 DNA: TGCGCCAGCAGGCGGGGGACAGGGCATAATGAAAAACTGTTTTTT. Translated, it gives CASRRGTGHNEKLFF.

The chain carries TRBV6-1 and TRBJ2-7; 9 positions agree with TRBD1. The CDR3 runs to 14 residues. CDR1 MNHNS and CDR2 SASEGT come from the germline V gene. J was trimmed by 4 bases and V by 3 bases; bases with no gene match: 4. CDR3 amino acids: CASSDRDRVYEQYF. The CDR3 bases are TGTGCCAGCAGTGACCGGGACAGGGTGTACGAGCAGTACTTC.

The sample holds a few counts of this clonotype. The chain combines TRBV9 with TRBJ2-6; no clear D gene. The V end lost 4 bases, the J end lost 0 bases, and 5 bases lay between the germline ends. The CDR3 is 14 amino acids. The germline CDR1 and CDR2 sequences are SGDLS and YYNGEE. CDR3 sequence (DNA): TGTGCCAGCAGCAAAGTCTCTGGGGCCAACGTCCTGACTTTC. Its protein is CASSKVSGANVLTF.

The chain carries TRBV19 and TRBJ2-7; 7 bases align to TRBD2. CDR3 size: 15 residues. J lost 0 bases, V lost 3 bases, and 5 bases had no gene match. The germline V gene encodes CDR1 LNHDA and CDR2 SQIVND (reference sequence). The DNA of the CDR3 is TGTGCCAGTAGTATCCAGCGGGGCCACTCCTACGAGCAGTACTTC. Residues: CASSIQRGHSYEQYF.

V is TRBV27 and J is TRBJ1-5; D gene ambiguous. The V gene's germline CDR1 is MNHEY and CDR2 SMNVEV (reference sequence). The V gene lost 5 bases and the J gene lost 1 base, with 15 bases spanning the gap. The CDR3 runs to 16 residues. The CDR3 reads CASSRAPDGSNQPQHF. CDR3 DNA: TGTGCCAGCAGTCGGGCCCCCGACGGGAGCAATCAGCCCCAGCATTTT.